These 27 T cell receptor beta chains were sequenced from one sample in a study of HIV-infected patients and healthy controls. Reverse transcription used about 510 ng RNA and constant-region primers for alpha and beta. Separate chain-specific third strand synthesis with multiplexing indices produced the alpha and beta libraries. One entry per CDR3 protein results from TCRdb running MiXCR on the 5' RACE reads. The data contain tens of thousands of distinct CDR3 sequences, roughly 8.7% of them singletons. No cell fractionation was done, so the repertoire covers all unsorted peripheral blood T cells. The sample taken for sequencing was blood. All receptors come from an adult in good health.

This clonotype was recorded many times. This chain links TRBV4-2 with TRBJ2-7, with D tentatively TRBD1 or TRBD2 (6 bases each). This CDR3 region has 15 residues. Germline assignment: CDR1 LGHNA and CDR2 YNFKEQ. Deletions cut 0 bases from V and 3 bases from J, with 12 bases between. The CDR3 coding sequence is TGTGCCAGCAGCCAAGAGGCCGGGGGCGGCTACGAGCAGTACTTC. It is translated as CASSQEAGGGYEQYF.

V gene TRBV27 combines with J gene TRBJ2-7; perhaps TRBD2 as D (5 bases). V was pared by 11 bases and J by 4 bases, with 15 bases between. The CDR3 contains 12 residues. Germline assignment: CDR1 MNHEY and CDR2 SMNVEV (reference sequence). The CDR3, as DNA: TGTGCCGCCGGACGGGGTCCATACGAGCAGTACTTC. It yields the protein CAAGRGPYEQYF.

Many counts were recorded for this clonotype. The J gene is TRBJ1-4, the V gene TRBV6-5, with D possibly matching TRBD1 (5 bases). V lost 0 bases to trimming and J lost 4 bases, with 9 bases between them. The CDR3 has 15 amino acids. From germline, CDR1 is MNHEY and CDR2 SVGAGI. As DNA, the CDR3 is TGTGCCAGCAGTTACTCGAGGGGAGGTAATGAAAAACTGTTTTTT. This encodes CASSYSRGGNEKLFF.

This clonotype has ten or more counts. The gene calls are TRBV12-3 or TRBV12-4 and TRBJ1-5; D may be TRBD1 (6 bases). The V end was cut by 6 bases, the J end by 1 base, with 16 bases between. The length of the CDR3 is 16 residues. CDR3 sequence: CASSFDPGASNQPQHF. As DNA, the CDR3 is TGTGCCAGCAGCTTCGATCCGGGGGCGAGCAATCAGCCCCAGCATTTT.

In its sample, this clonotype was seen many times. The genes are TRBV20-1 and TRBJ2-1; D gene uncertain. Deletions cut 3 bases from V and 5 bases from J, with 14 bases between. This CDR3 comprises 14 residues. Germline-derived CDR1 and CDR2 are DFQATT and SNEGSKA (reference sequence). Here the CDR3 reads CSASARVGDNEQFF. CDR3 coding DNA: TGCAGTGCTAGTGCGCGTGTCGGCGACAATGAGCAGTTCTTC.

The table lists this clonotype with many counts. The chain joins TRBV6-2 or TRBV6-3 to TRBJ1-5; D is unclear. Germline CDR1 MNHEY, CDR2 SVGEGT. The CDR3 contains 13 residues. Trimming left V 0 bases short and J 5 bases short, with 5 bases between. The CDR3 reads CASSYSRDQPQHF. As DNA, the CDR3 is TGTGCCAGCAGTTACTCGAGGGATCAGCCCCAGCATTTT.

This clonotype has a count of ten or more. The chain joins TRBV11-1 to TRBJ2-7; 8 bases map to TRBD1. The CDR3 spans 18 residues. The junction had 18 bases not matched to a gene; V was cut back by 4 bases and J by 4 bases. Germline values: CDR1 SGHAT, CDR2 FQDESV (reference sequence). CDR3: CASSSFNSWTGKTYEQYF. DNA of the CDR3: TGTGCCAGCAGCTCTTTCAACTCTTGGACAGGGAAGACGTACGAGCAGTACTTC. Full variable domain (missing parts from reference TRBV11-1 and TRBJ2-7): EAEVAQSPRYKITEKSQAVAFWCDPISGHATLYWYRQILGQGPELLVQFQDESVVDDSQLPKDRFSAERLKGVDSTLKIQPAELGDSAMYLCASSSFNSWTGKTYEQYFGPGTRLTVT.

Ten or more counts support this clonotype. V gene TRBV5-5 combines with J gene TRBJ1-1; TRBD1 is a possible D gene (6 bases). Germline V gene sequence: CDR1 SGHKS, CDR2 YYEKEE (reference sequence). The V and J ends lost 7 bases and 8 bases respectively, with 18 bases between them. This CDR3 region has 13 residues. For the CDR3, the DNA is TGTGCCAGCCAGGTAGGGGTCAGGGGAGAAGCTTTCTTT. This encodes CASQVGVRGEAFF.

This clonotype was recorded at least ten times. V and J are TRBV28 and TRBJ2-5, with D unresolved. The V and J ends lost 10 bases and 5 bases respectively, with 14 bases between them. Germline values: CDR1 MDHEN, CDR2 SYDVKM. This CDR3 region has 12 residues. The CDR3 DNA reads as TGTGCCACCTTTAGGGCCCCGGAGACCCAGTACTTC. Its translation: CATFRAPETQYF.

The J gene is TRBJ2-1, the V gene TRBV6-6; 11 nucleotides agree with TRBD2. The V gene's germline CDR1 is MNHNY and CDR2 SVGAGI (reference sequence). V shed 6 bases and J 0 bases; nucleotides not matched to a gene: 4. This CDR3 spans 16 amino acids. The CDR3, as DNA: TGTGCCAGCAGCAACCTAGCGGGGGGCTCCTACAATGAGCAGTTCTTC. Residues: CASSNLAGGSYNEQFF.

There are many counts of this clonotype. This sequence joins TRBV6-2 or TRBV6-3 and TRBJ2-1; D assignment may be TRBD1 or TRBD2 (5 bases each). The ends were cut back, 0 bases at V and 0 bases at J, with 12 bases in the middle. This CDR3 region has 17 residues. Germline CDR1 MNHEY, CDR2 SVGEGT. The CDR3 protein is CASSYSFVGGSYNEQFF. CDR3 nucleotides: TGTGCCAGCAGTTACTCATTTGTTGGGGGCTCCTACAATGAGCAGTTCTTC.

At least ten counts were recorded for this clonotype. This rearrangement joins TRBV30 to TRBJ2-7; no clear D. The CDR3 is 14 amino acids. The V gene's germline CDR1 is GTSNPN and CDR2 SVGIG (reference sequence). V lost 3 bases, J lost 0 bases, and 12 bases lay in between. The CDR3 here is CAWRGLRSSYEQYF. CDR3 bases: TGTGCCTGGAGAGGCCTCCGGAGCTCCTACGAGCAGTACTTC.

This clonotype was observed at least ten times. The rearrangement uses TRBV27 and TRBJ2-7, with a possible D match to TRBD2 (5 bases). The CDR3 consists of 15 residues. Germline assignment: CDR1 MNHEY and CDR2 SMNVEV (reference sequence). Trimming shortened V by 7 bases and J by 7 bases, and 23 bases separated the two germline ends. CDR3 protein: CASTRIRGSGEEQYF. The DNA for the CDR3 is TGTGCCAGCACTCGAATACGGGGATCTGGGGAGGAGCAGTACTTC.

This clonotype has just one count. J is TRBJ1-2 and V is TRBV6-5; D gene ambiguous. The length of the CDR3 is 14 residues. The V end lost 7 bases, the J end lost 0 bases, and 12 bases lay between the germline ends. Germline V lookup: CDR1 MNHEY, CDR2 SVGAGI. The CDR3, as DNA: TGTGCCAGCAACCGACACAGCGCTAACTATGGCTACACCTTC. Protein sequence: CASNRHSANYGYTF.

This clonotype has a count of ten or more. CDR3 sequence reads: CASSESWAAGLNYGYTF. The CDR3 bases are TGTGCCAGCAGTGAAAGTTGGGCGGCGGGCCTTAACTATGGCTACACCTTC. The chain is built from TRBV2 and TRBJ1-2, with D hard to call. V lost 2 bases, J lost 1 base, and 17 bases lay in between. CDR1 SNHLY and CDR2 FYNNEI come from the germline V gene. The CDR3 is made up of 17 amino acids.

This clonotype was seen repeatedly, ten times or more. This chain links TRBV6-4 with TRBJ1-2; tentatively, D is TRBD1 (5 bases). Looked up from germline, CDR1 is MRHNA and CDR2 is SNTAGT. Trimming shortened V by 3 bases and J by 3 bases, and 8 bases separated the two germline ends. The CDR3 runs 13 residues. CDR3 sequence: CASSEVGHYGYTF. The DNA of the CDR3 is TGTGCCAGCAGTGAAGTGGGGCACTATGGCTACACCTTC.

This clonotype was observed many times. V and J are TRBV6-6 and TRBJ2-1; 8 bases line up with TRBD2. The CDR3 has 13 residues. Looked up from germline, CDR1 is MNHNY and CDR2 is SVGAGI (reference sequence). Trimming cost V 6 bases and J 8 bases; bases outside gene matches: 6. The CDR3 DNA is TGTGCCAGCAGCACGGGACTAGAGGATGAGCAGTTCTTC. This codes for CASSTGLEDEQFF.

The chain uses TRBV4-2 and TRBJ2-5; no clear D. CDR3 length equals 15 residues. Germline lookup yields CDR1 LGHNA and CDR2 YNFKEQ. Trimming took off 0 bases at V and 2 bases at J, with 10 bases between the two ends. CDR3 amino acids: CASSQDRADQETQYF. In DNA, the CDR3 is TGTGCCAGCAGCCAAGATAGGGCCGATCAAGAGACCCAGTACTTC.

This clonotype has ten or more counts. The rearrangement links TRBV10-3 to TRBJ1-1, with 7 bases identical to TRBD1. V was pared by 6 bases and J by 2 bases, with 18 bases of the junction left unmatched. Germline lookup yields CDR1 ENHRY and CDR2 SYGVKD. This CDR3 has 18 amino acids. The CDR3 coding sequence is TGTGCCATCAGCCCGGGACAGAGGACTAAACCCAGAAACACTGAAGCTTTCTTT. Translation: CAISPGQRTKPRNTEAFF.

This clonotype was counted ten times or more. This rearrangement joins TRBV7-2 to TRBJ2-2; 9 bases agree with TRBD1. The trim removed 4 bases at V and 3 bases at J, leaving 0 bases unmatched. The CDR3 length is 14 residues. Germline V gene sequence: CDR1 SGHTA, CDR2 FQGNSA. The CDR3 region has the DNA TGTGCCAGCAGCTGGACAGGGGACACCGGGGAGCTGTTTTTT. Its translation is CASSWTGDTGELFF.

At least ten counts were recorded for this clonotype. The chain links TRBV18 to TRBJ2-3, with D maybe TRBD1 (5 bases). Germline CDR1 reads KGHSH; CDR2 reads LQKENI. The CDR3 is 14 residues long. Trimming cost V 2 bases and J 5 bases, with 11 bases left between them. The CDR3 bases are TGTGCCAGCTCACCAACGACAGCTAAAGATACGCAGTATTTT. Its translation is CASSPTTAKDTQYF.

This clonotype was detected ten times or more. V usage is TRBV20-1 and J usage is TRBJ2-7; maybe TRBD1 (5 bases). The CDR3 consists of 13 residues. Germline lookup yields CDR1 DFQATT and CDR2 SNEGSKA (reference sequence). Trimming cost V 3 bases and J 6 bases, with 15 bases left between them. The CDR3: CSASRQGKGEQYF. CDR3 sequence (DNA): TGCAGTGCTAGCCGTCAGGGTAAGGGCGAGCAGTACTTC.

In its sample, this clonotype is medium-sized. The V gene is TRBV25-1, the J gene TRBJ1-3, with a weak D call TRBD1 (5 bases). Trimming pared 3 bases from V and 0 bases from J, leaving 12 bases between. The CDR3 runs to 16 residues. Germline lookup yields CDR1 MGHDK and CDR2 SYGVNS. CDR3 protein: CASSETDGSSGNTIYF. CDR3 coding DNA: TGTGCCAGCAGTGAGACAGACGGTTCCTCTGGAAACACCATATATTTT.

This clonotype was counted many times. V usage is TRBV5-6 and J usage is TRBJ2-5; D remains ambiguous. The CDR3 is 16 amino acids. Per germline, CDR1 SGHDT and CDR2 YYEEEE. The germline V and J ends were trimmed by 0 bases and 2 bases, with 14 bases remaining between them. The CDR3 region is CASSLDIRAAQETQYF. The DNA of the CDR3 is TGTGCCAGCAGCTTGGACATTCGGGCAGCGCAAGAGACCCAGTACTTC.

In its sample, this clonotype was seen many times. The V and J genes are TRBV10-3 and TRBJ1-1, with 7 bases matching TRBD1. The V gene end was trimmed by 0 bases and the J gene end by 0 bases; junction bases not matched to a gene: 7. The germline V gene has CDR1 ENHRY and CDR2 SYGVKD. The length of the CDR3 is 17 residues. The CDR3 here is CAISESKGGLLNTEAFF. CDR3 DNA: TGTGCCATCAGTGAGTCGAAAGGGGGCCTCCTGAACACTGAAGCTTTCTTT.

This chain connects TRBV10-1 to TRBJ2-2; perhaps TRBD1 as D (5 bases). The CDR3 is 14 residues long. Trimming removed 8 bases at V and 0 bases at J, with 10 bases between. Germline CDR1 reads WNHNN; CDR2 reads SYGVQD (reference sequence). CDR3 loop: CASADMPNTGELFF. The CDR3 nucleotides read TGCGCCAGCGCGGACATGCCGAACACCGGGGAGCTGTTTTTT.

This clonotype was counted ten times or more. The genes are TRBV5-6 and TRBJ2-3; D might be TRBD2 (5 bases). The V end lost 1 base, the J end lost 3 bases, and 12 bases lay between the germline ends. CDR1 and CDR2 from the germline V gene are SGHDT and YYEEEE. The CDR3 runs 15 residues. This CDR3 is CASSLITSRTDTQYF. CDR3 in DNA: TGTGCCAGCAGCTTGATCACTAGTCGAACAGATACGCAGTATTTT.